The T cell receptor (beta chain) under discussion was sequenced for a study of T cell repertoires in cytomegalovirus infection (dated by TCRdb to about 2019). About the study as a whole: Donor HLA type was relevant to the analysis, because carriage of CMV infection together with the matching HLA type was indicated by public TCR beta signatures. Study-level results and caveats: The ex vivo response was dominated by HLA-C-restricted CMV-specific TCR beta clonotypes, which also provided the single most frequent clonotype in two of eight donors. In both this cohort and an independent roughly 400-donor cohort, the cumulative frequency of public TCR beta family members distinguished carriers of CMV infection plus the relevant HLA type.

The listed sequencing device is Illumina HiSeq 1500. In TCRdb, the public reads were trimmed at Q25 with fastp and aligned with MiXCR, with productive beta chains retained. Every CDR3 protein is listed once, alongside the most common genes and DNA of its rows. The sample data list fewer than 700,000 distinct CDR3 sequences, and around 24% of these were observed just once. Clones ranked in the top ten supply roughly 8% of the sample. In its sample, this clonotype was seen a few times. Its cognate antigen has yet to be identified. Base qualities are missing; no much larger clone stands one base away. V loses 3 bases of germline sequence and J loses 6 bases, and the interval between the two ends is 17 bases. CDR1 and CDR2, looked up from the germline V gene (reference sequence), are LNHNV and YYDKDF. From the cysteine through the phenylalanine, the CDR3 covers 15 amino acids. Only the CDR3 DNA stays, 45 bases, in frame from base 1.

The sequenced material came from CD8+ T cells from PBMCs. The chain was built from TRBV15 and TRBJ2-5, and TRBD1 may be the D gene, going by 5 matching bases. This sequence was found in a human donor in good health (CMV status not recorded). Some clones in this sample may be carry-over from other donors' samples. In nucleotide form, the sequence is TGTGCCACCAGCAGGGCCCCAGGGCGGAAGCAGACCCAGTACTTC. This is translated as CATSRAPGRKQTQYF.